The sequence of this T cell receptor (beta chain) was determined in a study of CXCR3-negative and CXCR3-positive naive CD8 T cells (dated by TCRdb to between 2018 and 2021). For the wider study: In total, 120 million to 150 million TRB reads were obtained, which works out to roughly 1.5 +/- 0.3 million reads per library. Diversity and physicochemical repertoire analyses covered about a dozen donors pooled from two independent experiments. For the TRBV-TRBJ cluster analysis, the naive subsets came from about five donors, while the memory cells came from 3 donors. The research as a whole found: Compared with CXCR3-negative naive cells, CXCR3-positive naive cells had TRB CDR3s with higher hydrophobicity (lower Kidera factor 4), lower energy, and higher strength and volume indices. Because surface CD5, which is linked to self-reactivity in mice, was comparable between the naive subsets, TCR interaction strength was also inferred from the physicochemical properties of TRB CDR3s. CXCR3 expression partially decreased after cryopreservation, so most assays used freshly isolated PBMCs. Both naive subsets had comparably high repertoire diversity, while memory CD8+ T cells had much lower repertoire diversity. TRBV-TRBJ usage was similar between naive CXCR3-negative and CXCR3-positive cells from the same donor, while memory cells showed distinct patterns.

Each CD8+ T cell subset was flow-sorted in triplicate, with over 250,000 cells per subset placed directly into RLT lysis buffer. To keep memory contaminants out, a stringent definition of naive CD8+ T cells was applied: CD45RO-CCR7+CD27+CD95-. Standard density gradient centrifugation was used to isolate peripheral blood mononuclear cells from buffy coats. A FACSAria III was used to flow-sort naive CD8+ T cells into CXCR3-negative and CXCR3-positive populations. Total RNA was extracted from sorted cells with an RNeasy Mini Kit. Sequenced on a NextSeq 550. The Human TCR Profiling Kit (MiLaboratory) was used to prepare UMI-labeled 5' RACE TRB cDNA libraries. The full amount of extracted RNA was used for cDNA synthesis, and the full amount of resulting cDNA was used for PCR amplification. Libraries were prepared in parallel with an identical number of PCR cycles. Under the source paper's analysis protocol: About 54,000 +/- 9,700 unique UMI-labeled TRB cDNA molecules per library were extracted with MIGEC and MiXCR, with at least two reads per UMI required. Each library averaged roughly 36,000 +/- 9,600 functional in-frame TRB CDR3 nucleotide clonotypes without stop codons. After downsampling to 5000 UMI-labeled TRB molecules per sample, diversity metrics such as normalized Shannon-Wiener and Chao1 were calculated in VDJtools. VDJtools was used to calculate clonotype-size-weighted physicochemical properties of the central five CDR3 residues, namely interaction energy, strength, volume and Kidera factor 4. Following reprocessing of the reads by TCRdb, the data hold one row per CDR3 protein sequence and no DNA is available. The V and J calls were not made by the authors but by TCRdb's processing. The table for this sample lists under 75,000 distinct CDR3 sequences. Together, the top ten hold about 0.84% of the sample.

With respect to this clonotype: Which antigen it targets is not known.

The CDR3 covers 15 residues, taking in both the cysteine and the phenylalanine. No nucleotide data were recorded. The germline V gene provides CDR1 SQVTM and CDR2 ANQGSEA. This clonotype originated in a human donor in good health. Some clones in this sample may be carry-over from other donors' samples. The V and J segments used are TRBV29-1 and TRBJ2-7; lacking DNA, the TRBD1 call made by TCRdb goes unchecked. Sequencing was done on a sample of naive CXCR3+ CD8+ T cells from blood. The meaning of the sample's cell subset or site label: CD45RO-CCR7+CD27+CD95- naive CD8+ T cells expressing CXCR3 (TNR3+). Here the CDR3 is given as CSVEEAETGEYEQYF.